The clone carrying this T cell receptor (beta chain) was found once. This entry is derived from a study of T cell changes during pregnancy in multiple sclerosis. This table comes from immunoSEQ multiplex PCR, and its TCRdb copy is limited to in-frame clones, with some not included. The table records tens of thousands of clones, almost 95% of them present only once. The V and J ends lost 10 bases and 7 bases, in that order; junction bases with no gene match: 8. The germline CDR1 and CDR2 sequences are MNHEY and SMNVEV (reference sequence). The CDR3 runs 14 residues. This sequence originates from a female donor with multiple sclerosis, enrolled in a pregnancy study. V usage is TRBV27 and J usage is TRBJ2-1; 12 bases are a match to TRBD2. The sample consisted of CD8+ T cells from peripheral blood mononuclear cells, taken in the first trimester of pregnancy. CDR3 residues: CATRTSGNQNEQFF. CDR3 nucleotide sequence: TGTGCCACCAGGACTAGCGGGAACCAAAATGAGCAGTTCTTC.